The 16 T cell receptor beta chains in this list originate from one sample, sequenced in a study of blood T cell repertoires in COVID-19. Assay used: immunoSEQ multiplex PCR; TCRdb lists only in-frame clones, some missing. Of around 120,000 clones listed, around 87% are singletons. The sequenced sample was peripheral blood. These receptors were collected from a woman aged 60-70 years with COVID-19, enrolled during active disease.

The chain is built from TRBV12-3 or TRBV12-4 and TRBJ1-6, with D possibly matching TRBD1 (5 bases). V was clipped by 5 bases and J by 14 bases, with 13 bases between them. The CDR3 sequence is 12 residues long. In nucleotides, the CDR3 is TGTGCCAGCAGTCCACCCGGGGGGGCCCTCCACTTT. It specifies CASSPPGGALHF.

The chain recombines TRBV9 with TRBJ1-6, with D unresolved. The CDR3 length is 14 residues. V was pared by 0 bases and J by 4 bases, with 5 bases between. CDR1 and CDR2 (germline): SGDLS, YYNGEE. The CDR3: CASSVAEYNSPLHF. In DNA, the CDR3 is TGTGCCAGCAGCGTAGCTGAGTATAATTCACCCCTCCACTTT.

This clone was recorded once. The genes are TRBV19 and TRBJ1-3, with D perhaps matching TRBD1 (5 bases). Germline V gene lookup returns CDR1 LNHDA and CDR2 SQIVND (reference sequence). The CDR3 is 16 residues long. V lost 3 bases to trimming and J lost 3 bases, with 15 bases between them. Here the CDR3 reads CASSIGGGGGGNTIYF. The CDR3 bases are TGTGCCAGTAGTATCGGTGGTGGGGGAGGTGGAAACACCATATATTTT.

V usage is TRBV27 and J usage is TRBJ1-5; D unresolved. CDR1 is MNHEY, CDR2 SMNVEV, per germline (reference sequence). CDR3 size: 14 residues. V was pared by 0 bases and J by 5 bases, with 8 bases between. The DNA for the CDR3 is TGTGCCAGCAGTTTATCGGTGGTAGATCAGCCCCAGCATTTT. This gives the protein CASSLSVVDQPQHF.

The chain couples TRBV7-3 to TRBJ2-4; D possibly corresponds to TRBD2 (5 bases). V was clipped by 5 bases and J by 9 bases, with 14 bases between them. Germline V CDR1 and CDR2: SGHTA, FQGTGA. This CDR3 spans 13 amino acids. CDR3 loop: CASSPVGGGIQYF. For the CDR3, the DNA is TGTGCCAGCAGCCCCGTGGGTGGAGGCATTCAGTACTTC. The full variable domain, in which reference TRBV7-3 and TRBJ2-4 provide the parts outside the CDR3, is GAGVSQTPSNKVTEKGKYVELRCDPISGHTALYWYRQSLGQGPEFLIYFQGTGAADDSGLPNDRFFAVRPEGSVSTLKIQRTERGDSAVYLCASSPVGGGIQYFGAGTRLSVL.

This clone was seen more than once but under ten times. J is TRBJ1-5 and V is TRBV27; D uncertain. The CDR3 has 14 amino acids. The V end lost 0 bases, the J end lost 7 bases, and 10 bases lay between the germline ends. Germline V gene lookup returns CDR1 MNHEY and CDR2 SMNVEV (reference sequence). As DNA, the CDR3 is TGTGCCAGCAGTTTATCTGGGAGAGGGCAGCCCCAGCATTTT. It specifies CASSLSGRGQPQHF.

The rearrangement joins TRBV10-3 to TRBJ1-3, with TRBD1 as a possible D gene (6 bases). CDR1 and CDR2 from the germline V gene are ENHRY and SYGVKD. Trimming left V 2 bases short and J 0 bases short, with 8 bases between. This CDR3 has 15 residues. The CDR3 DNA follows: TGTGCCATCAGTGAGGGGGGGGCCTCTGGAAACACCATATATTTT. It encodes CAISEGGASGNTIYF.

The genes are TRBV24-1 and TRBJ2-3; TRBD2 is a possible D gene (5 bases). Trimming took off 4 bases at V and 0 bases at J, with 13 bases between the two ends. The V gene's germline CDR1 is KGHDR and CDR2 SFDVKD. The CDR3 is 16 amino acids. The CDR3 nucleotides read TGTGCCACCAGTGACGAAGCGGATACTAGCACAGATACGCAGTATTTT. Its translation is CATSDEADTSTDTQYF.

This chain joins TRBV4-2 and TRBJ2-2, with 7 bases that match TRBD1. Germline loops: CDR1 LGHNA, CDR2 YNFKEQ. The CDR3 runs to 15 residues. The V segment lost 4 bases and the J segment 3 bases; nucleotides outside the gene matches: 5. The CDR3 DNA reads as TGTGCCAGCAGCCGGGTAGGACAGGACACCGGGGAGCTGTTTTTT. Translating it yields CASSRVGQDTGELFF.

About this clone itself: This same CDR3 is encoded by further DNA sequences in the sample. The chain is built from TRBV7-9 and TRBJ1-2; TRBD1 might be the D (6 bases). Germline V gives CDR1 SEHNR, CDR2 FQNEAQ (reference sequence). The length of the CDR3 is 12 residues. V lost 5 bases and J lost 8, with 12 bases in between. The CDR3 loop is CASSPHRDGYTF. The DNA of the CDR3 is TGTGCCAGCAGCCCCCACAGGGACGGCTACACCTTC.

CDR3 sequence reads: CSVGQATNEKLFF. CDR3 bases: TGCAGCGTTGGACAGGCAACTAATGAAAAACTGTTTTTT. The V call is TRBV29-1, the J call TRBJ1-4; weak D call: TRBD1 (6 bases). The CDR3 has 13 residues. V was clipped by 4 bases and J by 0 bases, with 6 bases between them. Germline-derived CDR1 and CDR2 are SQVTM and ANQGSEA.

CDR3 in amino acids: CASSLASGLDGYTF. Here the CDR3 DNA reads TGTGCCAGCAGTTTGGCGAGCGGTCTCGATGGCTACACCTTC. The V and J genes are TRBV2 and TRBJ1-2; D not certain. CDR1 is SNHLY and CDR2 is FYNNEI in the germline V gene. The ends were cut back, 5 bases at V and 6 bases at J, with 16 bases in the middle. This CDR3 has 14 amino acids.

The CDR3 sequence: CASRPDRNTEAFF. Written as DNA, the CDR3 is TGTGCCTCCCGTCCTGACAGGAACACTGAAGCTTTCTTT. The gene calls are TRBV9 and TRBJ1-1; D possibly corresponds to TRBD1 (5 bases). CDR1 is SGDLS and CDR2 is YYNGEE in the germline V gene. The length of the CDR3 is 13 residues. Trimming stripped 10 bases from V and 1 base from J, with 14 bases between.

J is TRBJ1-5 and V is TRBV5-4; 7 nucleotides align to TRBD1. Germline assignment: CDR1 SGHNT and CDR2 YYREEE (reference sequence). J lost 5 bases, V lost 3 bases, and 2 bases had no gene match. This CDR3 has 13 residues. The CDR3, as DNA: TGTGCCAGCAGCTACGGACAGGATCAGCCCCAGCATTTT. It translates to CASSYGQDQPQHF.

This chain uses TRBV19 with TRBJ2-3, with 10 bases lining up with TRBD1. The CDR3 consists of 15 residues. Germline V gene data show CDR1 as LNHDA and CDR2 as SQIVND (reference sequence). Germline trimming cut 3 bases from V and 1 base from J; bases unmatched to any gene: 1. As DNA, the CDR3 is TGTGCCAGTAGTATCGACAGGGGGCGCACAGATACGCAGTATTTT. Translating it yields CASSIDRGRTDTQYF.

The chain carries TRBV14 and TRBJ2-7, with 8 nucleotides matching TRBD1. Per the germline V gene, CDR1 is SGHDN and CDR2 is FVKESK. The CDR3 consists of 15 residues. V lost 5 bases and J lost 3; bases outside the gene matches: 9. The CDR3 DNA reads TGTGCCAGCAGCGTTGGACAGGGTGGGGTCTACGAGCAGTACTTC. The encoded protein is CASSVGQGGVYEQYF.